The entry below describes one T cell receptor beta chain. The authors reverse transcribed about 0.45 to 1 ug RNA with random hexamers. An immunoSEQ multiplex PCR generated amplified TCR beta CDR3 products spanning 54 Vbeta and 13 Jbeta. TCRdb itself ran the immunoSEQ multiplex PCR reads through MiXCR, one entry per CDR3 protein. This sample has 110,000 or so distinct CDR3 sequences, with around 93% found just once. The data belong to a study of CD8 T cells in Susac syndrome. Sequencing of TCR beta was carried out in blood CD8+ and CD4+ T cells. As controls, healthy donors matched for age and sex were used. FACS was used to enrich TEMRA cells, whereas the CD8+ and CD4+ T cells were obtained by negative isolation. This receptor was identified in a human donor in good health. Input material: CD8+ T cells from PBMCs.

For the CDR3, the DNA is TGTGCCAGCAGTTCGGGACTGACCTCCTACGAGCAGTACTTC. As protein: CASSSGLTSYEQYF. This sequence joins TRBV3-1 and TRBJ2-7, with D maybe TRBD2 (6 bases). The CDR3 sequence is 14 residues long. V dropped 6 bases and J dropped 0 bases, with 12 bases sitting between them. Germline CDR1 is LGHDT and CDR2 is YNNKEL (reference sequence).